Each of the 3 T cell receptor beta chains below was sequenced from the same sample in a study of T cells in Graves' hyperthyroidism and ophthalmopathy. Amplified regions were TCR beta CDR3 sequences from RNA transcripts. During a first-round RT-PCR of the TCR CDR3, the HTBI primer set was used. Using its own MiXCR run on the multiplex PCR reads, TCRdb lists one record per CDR3 protein. The table includes 300,000 or so distinct CDR3 sequences, 16% detected once. The sequencing sample was made of blood. The receptors were gathered from a man younger than 40 with Graves' hyperthyroidism.

This clonotype was detected ten times or more. The chain recombines TRBV6-2 or TRBV6-3 with TRBJ2-2, with TRBD2 matching 10 bases. CDR3 size: 17 residues. CDR1 MNHEY and CDR2 SVGEGT come from the germline V gene. The V gene end was trimmed by 6 bases and the J gene end by 0 bases; junction bases not matched to a gene: 7. The CDR3 loop is CASSSRLAGPNTGELFF. The CDR3, as DNA: TGTGCCAGCAGCTCACGACTAGCGGGTCCGAACACCGGGGAGCTGTTTTTT.

This clonotype was counted ten times or more. The chain employs TRBV7-9 and TRBJ2-3; 8 bases are shared with TRBD1. This CDR3 has 15 amino acids. In germline, CDR1 is SEHNR, CDR2 FQNEAQ (reference sequence). The V and J ends lost 8 bases and 2 bases, in that order; junction bases with no gene match: 9. The chain's CDR3 is CASPTGGGFTDTQYF. In DNA, the CDR3 is TGTGCCAGCCCCACAGGGGGTGGATTCACAGATACGCAGTATTTT.

This clonotype was recorded at least ten times. V and J are TRBV11-3 and TRBJ2-3; 11 positions agree with TRBD2. V shed 5 bases and J 2 bases; nucleotides not matched to a gene: 9. The V gene's germline CDR1 is SGHNT and CDR2 YENEEA. The CDR3 has 17 residues. CDR3 DNA sequence: TGTGCCAGCAGCCTGAGCATTAGCGGGAGGGCCACAGATACGCAGTATTTT. It translates to CASSLSISGRATDTQYF.